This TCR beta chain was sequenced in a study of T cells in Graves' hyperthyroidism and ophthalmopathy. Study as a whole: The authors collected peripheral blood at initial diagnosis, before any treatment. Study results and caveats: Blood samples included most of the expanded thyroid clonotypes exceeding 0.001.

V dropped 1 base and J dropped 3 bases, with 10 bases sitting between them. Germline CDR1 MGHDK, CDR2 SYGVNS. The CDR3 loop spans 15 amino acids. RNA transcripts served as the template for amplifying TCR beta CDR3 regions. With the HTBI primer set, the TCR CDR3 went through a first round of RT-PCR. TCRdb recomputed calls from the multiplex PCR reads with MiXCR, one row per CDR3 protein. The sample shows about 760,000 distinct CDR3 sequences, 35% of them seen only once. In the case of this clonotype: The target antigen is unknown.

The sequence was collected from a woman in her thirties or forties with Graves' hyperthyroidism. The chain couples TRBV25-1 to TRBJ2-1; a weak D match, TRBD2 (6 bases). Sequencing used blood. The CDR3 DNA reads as TGTGCCAGCAGTGAATCGGGTAGCGGCTACAATGAGCAGTTCTTC. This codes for CASSESGSGYNEQFF.